This T cell receptor beta chain was observed in a study of blood T cell repertoires in COVID-19. Study-level information: T cells, B-cell-depleted T cells, or PBMCs supplied cDNA or gDNA.

V was clipped by 2 bases and J by 6 bases, with 13 bases between them. CDR3 length: 14 amino acids. The germline CDR1 and CDR2 sequences are MNHEY and SVGEGT. The protocol was immunoSEQ multiplex PCR, while the TCRdb copy is restricted to in-frame clones and leaves out a portion. The sample comprises 200,000 or so clones, roughly nine tenths of which are singletons, and about 2% rests with the top ten. The genes are TRBV6-2 or TRBV6-3 and TRBJ1-2; D might be TRBD1 (6 bases). The sample consisted of peripheral blood. The sequence came from a woman aged 45-60 years with acute or convalescent COVID-19. CDR3 sequence: CASSYRLTGDGYTF. The CDR3 DNA is TGTGCCAGCAGTTACCGGCTGACAGGAGATGGCTACACCTTC.